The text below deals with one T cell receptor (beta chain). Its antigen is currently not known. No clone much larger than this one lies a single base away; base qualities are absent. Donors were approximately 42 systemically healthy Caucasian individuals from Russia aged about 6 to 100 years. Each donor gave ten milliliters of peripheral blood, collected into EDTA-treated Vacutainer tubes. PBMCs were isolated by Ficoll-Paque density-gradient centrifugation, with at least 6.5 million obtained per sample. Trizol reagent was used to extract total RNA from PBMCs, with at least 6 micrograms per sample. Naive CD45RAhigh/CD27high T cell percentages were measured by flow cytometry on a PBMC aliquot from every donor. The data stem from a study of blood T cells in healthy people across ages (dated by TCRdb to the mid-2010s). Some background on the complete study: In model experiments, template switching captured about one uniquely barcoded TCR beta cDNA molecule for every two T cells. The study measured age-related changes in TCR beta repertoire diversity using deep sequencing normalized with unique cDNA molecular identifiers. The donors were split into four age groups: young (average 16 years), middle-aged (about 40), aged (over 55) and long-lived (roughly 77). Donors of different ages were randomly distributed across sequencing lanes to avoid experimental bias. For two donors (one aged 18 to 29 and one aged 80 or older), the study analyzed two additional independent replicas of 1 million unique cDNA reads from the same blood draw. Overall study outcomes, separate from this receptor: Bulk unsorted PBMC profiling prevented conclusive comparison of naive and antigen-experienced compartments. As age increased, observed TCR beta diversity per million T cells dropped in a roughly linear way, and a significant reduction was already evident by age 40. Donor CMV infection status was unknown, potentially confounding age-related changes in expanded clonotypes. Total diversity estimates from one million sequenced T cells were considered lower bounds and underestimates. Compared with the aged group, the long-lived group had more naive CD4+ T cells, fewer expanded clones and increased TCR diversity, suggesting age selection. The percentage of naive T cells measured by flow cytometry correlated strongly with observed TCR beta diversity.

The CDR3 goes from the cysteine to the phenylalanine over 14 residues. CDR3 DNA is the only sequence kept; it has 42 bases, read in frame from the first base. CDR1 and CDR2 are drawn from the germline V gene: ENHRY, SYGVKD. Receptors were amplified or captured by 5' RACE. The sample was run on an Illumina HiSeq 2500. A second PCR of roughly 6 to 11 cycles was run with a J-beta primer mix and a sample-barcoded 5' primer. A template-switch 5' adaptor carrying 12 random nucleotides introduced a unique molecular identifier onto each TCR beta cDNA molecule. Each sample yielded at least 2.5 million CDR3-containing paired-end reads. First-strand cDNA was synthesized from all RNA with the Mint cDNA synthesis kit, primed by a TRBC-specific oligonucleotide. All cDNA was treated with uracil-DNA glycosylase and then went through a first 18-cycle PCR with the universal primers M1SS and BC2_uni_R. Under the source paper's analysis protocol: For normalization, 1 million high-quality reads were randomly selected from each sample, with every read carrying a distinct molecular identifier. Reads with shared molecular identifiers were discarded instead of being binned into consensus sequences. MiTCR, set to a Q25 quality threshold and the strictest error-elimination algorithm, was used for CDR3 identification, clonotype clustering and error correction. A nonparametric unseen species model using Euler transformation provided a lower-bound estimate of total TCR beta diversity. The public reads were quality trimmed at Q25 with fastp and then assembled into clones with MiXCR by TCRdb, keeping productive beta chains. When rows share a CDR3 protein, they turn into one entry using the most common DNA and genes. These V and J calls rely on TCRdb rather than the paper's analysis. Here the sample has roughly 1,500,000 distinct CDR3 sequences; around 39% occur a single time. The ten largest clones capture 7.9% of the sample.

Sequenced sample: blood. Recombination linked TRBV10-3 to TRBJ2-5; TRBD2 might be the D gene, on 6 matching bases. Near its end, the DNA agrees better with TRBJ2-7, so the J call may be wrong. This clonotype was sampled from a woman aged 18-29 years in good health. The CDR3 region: CAISEAGREAEQYF. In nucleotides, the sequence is TGTGCCATCAGTGAGGCGGGCAGGGAGGCCGAGCAGTACTTC.